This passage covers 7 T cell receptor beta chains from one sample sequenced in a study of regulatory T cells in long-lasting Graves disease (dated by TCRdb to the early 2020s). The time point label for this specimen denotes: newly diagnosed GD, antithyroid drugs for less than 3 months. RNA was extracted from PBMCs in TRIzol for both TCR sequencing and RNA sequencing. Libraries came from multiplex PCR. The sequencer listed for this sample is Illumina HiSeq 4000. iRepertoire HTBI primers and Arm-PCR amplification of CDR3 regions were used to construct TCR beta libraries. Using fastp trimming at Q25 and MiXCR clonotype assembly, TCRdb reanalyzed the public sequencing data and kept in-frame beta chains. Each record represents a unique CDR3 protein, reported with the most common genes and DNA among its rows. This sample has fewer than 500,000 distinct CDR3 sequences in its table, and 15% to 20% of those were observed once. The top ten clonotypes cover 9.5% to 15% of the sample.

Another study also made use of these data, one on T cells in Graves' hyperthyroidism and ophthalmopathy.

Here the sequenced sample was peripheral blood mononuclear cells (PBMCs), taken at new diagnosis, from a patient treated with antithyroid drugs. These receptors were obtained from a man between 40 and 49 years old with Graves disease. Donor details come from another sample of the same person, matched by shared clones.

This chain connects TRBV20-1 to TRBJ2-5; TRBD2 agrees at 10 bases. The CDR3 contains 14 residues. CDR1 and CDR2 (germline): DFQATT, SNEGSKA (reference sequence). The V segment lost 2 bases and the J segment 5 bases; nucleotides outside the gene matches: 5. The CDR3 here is CSARLAGARETQYF. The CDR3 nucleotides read TGCAGTGCTAGACTAGCGGGAGCGCGGGAGACCCAGTACTTC.

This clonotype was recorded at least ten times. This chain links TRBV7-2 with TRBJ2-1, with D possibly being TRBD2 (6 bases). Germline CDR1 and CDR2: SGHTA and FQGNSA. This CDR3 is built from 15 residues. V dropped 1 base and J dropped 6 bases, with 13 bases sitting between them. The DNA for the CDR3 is TGTGCCAGCAGCTTAGTTGGAGGGGCGACCAATGAGCAGTTCTTC. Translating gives CASSLVGGATNEQFF.

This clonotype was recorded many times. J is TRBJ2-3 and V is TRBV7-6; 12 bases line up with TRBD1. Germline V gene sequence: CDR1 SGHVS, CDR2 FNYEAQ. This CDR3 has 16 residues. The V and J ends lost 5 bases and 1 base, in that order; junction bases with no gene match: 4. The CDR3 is CASSGDRGPRTDTQYF. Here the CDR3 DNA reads TGTGCCAGCAGCGGGGACAGGGGGCCCCGCACAGATACGCAGTATTTT.

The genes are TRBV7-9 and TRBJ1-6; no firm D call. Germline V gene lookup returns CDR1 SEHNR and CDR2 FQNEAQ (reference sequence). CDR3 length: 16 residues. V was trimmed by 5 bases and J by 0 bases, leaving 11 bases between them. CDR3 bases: TGTGCCAGCAGCCTAGGGATGAGCTCCTATAATTCACCCCTCCACTTT. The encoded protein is CASSLGMSSYNSPLHF.

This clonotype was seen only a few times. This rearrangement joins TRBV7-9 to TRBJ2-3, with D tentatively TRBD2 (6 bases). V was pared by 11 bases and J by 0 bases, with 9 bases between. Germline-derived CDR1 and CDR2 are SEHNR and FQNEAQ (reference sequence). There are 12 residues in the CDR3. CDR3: CAWGESTDTQYF. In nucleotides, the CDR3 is TGTGCCTGGGGGGAAAGCACAGATACGCAGTATTTT. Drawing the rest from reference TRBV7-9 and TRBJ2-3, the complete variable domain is DTGVSQNPRHKITKRGQNVTFRCDPISEHNRLYWYRQTLGQGPEFLTYFQNEAQLEKSRLLSDRFSAERPKGSFSTLEIQRTEQGDSAMYLCAWGESTDTQYFGPGTRLTVL.

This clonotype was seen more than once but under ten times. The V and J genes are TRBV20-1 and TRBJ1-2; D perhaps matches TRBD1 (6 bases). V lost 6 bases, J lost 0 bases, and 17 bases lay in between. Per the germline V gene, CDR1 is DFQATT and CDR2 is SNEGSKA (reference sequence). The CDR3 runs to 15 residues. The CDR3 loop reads CSAHTSGQTNYGYTF. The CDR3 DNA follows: TGCAGTGCCCATACGAGTGGACAGACTAACTATGGCTACACCTTC.

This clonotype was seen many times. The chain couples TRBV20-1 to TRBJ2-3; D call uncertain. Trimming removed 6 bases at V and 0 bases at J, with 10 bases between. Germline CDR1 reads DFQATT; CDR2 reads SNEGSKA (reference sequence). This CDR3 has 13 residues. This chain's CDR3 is CSARHSSTDTQYF. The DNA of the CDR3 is TGCAGTGCCAGACACTCTAGCACAGATACGCAGTATTTT.